These T cell receptor beta chains were read from a single sample in a study of T cell repertoires in cytomegalovirus infection. These receptors have no identified antigens. MiXCR was run by TCRdb on the reads, yielding one entry per CDR3 protein. The data show about 570,000 distinct CDR3 sequences, approximately 40% seen once. Sequences were derived from cultured PBMCs, sampled from culture after CMV antigen stimulation. The receptors derive from a human donor in good health (CMV status not recorded). Some clones in this sample may be carry-over from other donors' samples. CDR3s leave out the opening cysteine and the closing phenylalanine or tryptophan. The order of the fields is V gene, J gene, D gene, CDR3 protein. A D gene is named only where the DNA matches it firmly.

v_gene: TRBV19
j_gene: TRBJ1-5
d_gene: -
CDR3aa: ASTSVAGSHQPQH

v_gene: TRBV7-2
j_gene: TRBJ2-3
d_gene: TRBD2
CDR3aa: ASSLDLAGDPPDTQY

v_gene: TRBV2
j_gene: TRBJ2-5
d_gene: -
CDR3aa: ASRRRAQY

v_gene: TRBV18
j_gene: TRBJ2-7
d_gene: -
CDR3aa: ASSPVGVSEQY

v_gene: TRBV11-2
j_gene: TRBJ2-1
d_gene: TRBD1
CDR3aa: ASSYRGTDYNEQF

v_gene: TRBV11-2
j_gene: TRBJ1-6
d_gene: -
CDR3aa: ASSRGEGPGHNSPLH

v_gene: TRBV7-2
j_gene: TRBJ1-6
d_gene: -
CDR3aa: ASCYDTPVGSPLH

v_gene: TRBV7-2
j_gene: TRBJ1-1
d_gene: TRBD1
CDR3aa: ASSPRQGGMGEAF

v_gene: TRBV11-2
j_gene: TRBJ2-7
d_gene: -
CDR3aa: ASSLPSNQQY

v_gene: TRBV11-2
j_gene: TRBJ2-2
d_gene: -
CDR3aa: ASSLQGGYTGELF

v_gene: TRBV20-1
j_gene: TRBJ1-5
d_gene: -
CDR3aa: SARGGGFQPQH

v_gene: TRBV20-1
j_gene: TRBJ2-5
d_gene: -
CDR3aa: SAPLGGMETQY

v_gene: TRBV11-2
j_gene: TRBJ1-2
d_gene: -
CDR3aa: ASSFPGTFYGYT

v_gene: TRBV4-3
j_gene: TRBJ1-1
d_gene: -
CDR3aa: ASSQGTPQMGTEAF

v_gene: TRBV4-1
j_gene: TRBJ2-1
d_gene: TRBD2
CDR3aa: ASSQTIAGSSYNEQF

v_gene: TRBV29-1
j_gene: TRBJ1-1
d_gene: -
CDR3aa: SVPGQLNTEAF

v_gene: TRBV7-2
j_gene: TRBJ1-3
d_gene: -
CDR3aa: ASSSGLSGNTIY

v_gene: TRBV7-9
j_gene: TRBJ1-1
d_gene: -
CDR3aa: ASSPLQDRKAF

v_gene: TRBV7-4
j_gene: TRBJ1-1
d_gene: TRBD1
CDR3aa: ASSAQGGNTEAF

v_gene: TRBV5-4
j_gene: TRBJ2-1
d_gene: -
CDR3aa: ASNQLAGEQF

v_gene: TRBV4-3
j_gene: TRBJ2-3
d_gene: -
CDR3aa: ARPTPRTDTQY

v_gene: TRBV4-3
j_gene: TRBJ2-7
d_gene: TRBD1
CDR3aa: ASSQWDRVSYEQY

v_gene: TRBV20-1
j_gene: TRBJ2-2
d_gene: -
CDR3aa: SATRGGDAGELF

v_gene: TRBV4-2
j_gene: TRBJ2-3
d_gene: TRBD2
CDR3aa: ASSLKLGGATDTQY

v_gene: TRBV29-1
j_gene: TRBJ1-2
d_gene: TRBD1
CDR3aa: SVEGQPQTGENGYT

v_gene: TRBV19
j_gene: TRBJ1-4
d_gene: TRBD1
CDR3aa: ASSTTGDNEKLF

v_gene: TRBV7-2
j_gene: TRBJ2-2
d_gene: TRBD1
CDR3aa: ASSFRTGGGGTGELF

v_gene: TRBV11-1
j_gene: TRBJ2-5
d_gene: -
CDR3aa: ASSLGPRGETQY

v_gene: TRBV12-3/TRBV12-4
j_gene: TRBJ2-5
d_gene: -
CDR3aa: ASMGGGVKTQY

v_gene: TRBV7-2
j_gene: TRBJ2-7
d_gene: -
CDR3aa: ASSLAQLATYEQY

v_gene: TRBV7-9
j_gene: TRBJ1-1
d_gene: -
CDR3aa: ASKEGGPNEAF

v_gene: TRBV4-2
j_gene: TRBJ2-7
d_gene: -
CDR3aa: ASSQDDNSYEQY

v_gene: TRBV6-6
j_gene: TRBJ2-5
d_gene: -
CDR3aa: ASSYSATGETQY

v_gene: TRBV20-1
j_gene: TRBJ2-3
d_gene: TRBD2
CDR3aa: SAKVGGGSTDTQY

v_gene: TRBV7-2
j_gene: TRBJ2-2
d_gene: -
CDR3aa: ASSLLGGDTGELF